Described below is a single TCR beta chain sequence and its context. Its antigen is not known. This specimen comes from a study of cytomegalovirus exposure and HLA in healthy donors. Study-wide results and caveats: In a later analysis, HLA-associated beta chains showed higher expansion and lower generation probabilities than comparable chains. When the data were analyzed later, several of the most significant clusters appeared to be linked to common viral pathogens. Sequencing likely caused a cluster of highly shared sequence variants. Most TCR sequences were uncommon, yet certain public TCRs appeared in many donors.

In germline, CDR1 is MDHEN, CDR2 SYDVKM. V was clipped by 2 bases and J by 9 bases, with 16 bases between them. The CDR3 length is 14 residues. The PCR ran on 60 Vbeta and 13 Jbeta primers. The repertoire was sequenced with immunoSEQ multiplex PCR; TCRdb's copy has only in-frame clones and lacks some. Among about 160,000 clones, around 80% were seen once, and the ten largest hold about 2.3%. The origin of this receptor is a female donor in good health and CMV-seronegative. The J gene is TRBJ1-2, the V gene TRBV28; no firm D call. Sequencing used PBMCs. The CDR3 spells CASSLGPRRASYTF. CDR3 sequence (DNA): TGTGCCAGCAGTTTAGGGCCTCGTAGAGCAAGCTACACCTTC.